The 23 T cell receptor beta chains reported below all come from one sample, sequenced in a study of blood T cell repertoires in COVID-19 (dated by TCRdb to the early 2020s). The library came from the immunoSEQ multiplex PCR assay. TCRdb obtained this table from immuneACCESS and retained in-frame rearrangements with V and J assigned. These tables miss some clones; where compared with another copy, unresolved V genes account for less than half of the shortfall, and the remainder is unexplained. The sample has 150,000 or so clones on record, around nine tenths of them singletons. More than 5% of the sample comes from the top ten. Sequencing was performed on peripheral blood. These receptors originate from a human donor in a cohort sampled during active COVID-19.

The rearrangement links TRBV5-6 to TRBJ1-2; 12 nucleotides agree with TRBD1. Germline V lookup: CDR1 SGHDT, CDR2 YYEEEE. The CDR3 is 16 amino acids. J lost 0 bases, V lost 4 bases, and 4 bases had no gene match. In DNA, the CDR3 is TGTGCCAGCAGCGCGGGACAGGGGGCCGCTAACTATGGCTACACCTTC. This gives the protein CASSAGQGAANYGYTF.

This chain links TRBV11-2 with TRBJ2-7; no firm D call. The CDR3 contains 11 residues. V lost 4 bases, J lost 3 bases, and 4 bases lay in between. CDR1 and CDR2 (germline): SGHAT, FQNNGV. CDR3 protein: CASSSGYEQYF. The CDR3 nucleotides read TGTGCCAGCAGCTCCGGCTACGAGCAGTACTTC.

This clone showed up just a few times. The chain is built from TRBV2 and TRBJ1-2, with 7 bases identical to TRBD1. The germline V gene encodes CDR1 SNHLY and CDR2 FYNNEI. The CDR3 runs 13 residues. After removal of 6 bases from V and 3 bases from J, the junction contained 4 bases not matched to a gene. DNA for the CDR3: TGTGCCAGCAGCCACGACAGGGACTATGGCTACACCTTC. Protein sequence: CASSHDRDYGYTF.

V usage is TRBV5-1 and J usage is TRBJ1-5; D unresolved. Per the germline V gene, CDR1 is SGHRS and CDR2 is YFSETQ. The CDR3 loop spans 15 amino acids. The ends were cut back, 0 bases at V and 5 bases at J, with 12 bases in the middle. CDR3: CASSLAGVAHQPQHF. CDR3 sequence (DNA): TGCGCCAGCAGCTTGGCGGGTGTAGCACATCAGCCCCAGCATTTT.

The rearrangement uses TRBV2 and TRBJ2-4; 12 bases agree with TRBD2. CDR1 is SNHLY, CDR2 FYNNEI, per germline. The junction had 6 bases not matched to a gene; V was cut back by 2 bases and J by 1 base. The CDR3 length is 18 residues. The CDR3 sequence: CASSEIRLAGDAKNIQYF. Written as DNA, the CDR3 is TGTGCCAGCAGTGAAATTAGACTAGCGGGGGACGCCAAAAACATTCAGTACTTC.

This clone appeared once. The chain couples TRBV19 to TRBJ1-2; maybe TRBD1 (5 bases). The germline V gene has CDR1 LNHDA and CDR2 SQIVND (reference sequence). The CDR3 spans 12 residues. Deletions cut 6 bases from V and 7 bases from J, with 12 bases between. The CDR3: CASSAKGIGYTF. In DNA, the CDR3 is TGTGCCAGTAGCGCTAAGGGGATTGGCTACACCTTC.

The J gene is TRBJ2-2, the V gene TRBV28; 10 positions agree with TRBD2. J lost 0 bases, V lost 5 bases, and 9 bases had no gene match. There are 18 residues in the CDR3. In germline, CDR1 is MDHEN, CDR2 SYDVKM. This CDR3 reads CASSPWASGGPNTGELFF. DNA for the CDR3: TGTGCCAGCAGTCCCTGGGCTAGCGGGGGCCCGAACACCGGGGAGCTGTTTTTT.

This chain links TRBV7-8 with TRBJ1-5; 8 bases align to TRBD1. The CDR3 loop spans 14 amino acids. Losses at the gene ends were 7 bases for V and 3 bases for J; bases not matched to a gene: 5. Per the germline V gene, CDR1 is SGHVS and CDR2 is FQNEAQ. The CDR3 protein is CASTQGALNQPQHF. The CDR3 bases are TGTGCCAGCACCCAGGGGGCCCTCAATCAGCCCCAGCATTTT.

The V gene is TRBV6-5, the J gene TRBJ2-7, with TRBD2 as a possible D gene (6 bases). Per germline, CDR1 MNHEY and CDR2 SVGAGI. This CDR3 has 13 residues. The V and J ends lost 6 bases and 5 bases respectively, with 14 bases between them. CDR3 amino acids: CASREGPRDEQYF. CDR3 DNA: TGTGCCAGCAGGGAGGGTCCGAGGGACGAGCAGTACTTC.

V is TRBV27 and J is TRBJ2-7, with D possibly TRBD1 on 7 matching bases. Per germline, CDR1 MNHEY and CDR2 SMNVEV (reference sequence). V was clipped by 6 bases and J by 2 bases, with 11 bases between them. CDR3 length equals 13 residues. The CDR3 DNA reads as TGTGCCAGCAGCCGGGGGACAGCCTACGAGCAGTACTTC. This translates into CASSRGTAYEQYF.

V usage is TRBV7-9 and J usage is TRBJ1-2; the D gene is possibly TRBD1 (5 bases). Germline-derived CDR1 and CDR2 are SEHNR and FQNEAQ (reference sequence). There are 18 residues in the CDR3. V dropped 5 bases and J dropped 2 bases, with 24 bases sitting between them. CDR3 loop: CASSPSPQAGQSNYGYTF. CDR3 DNA sequence: TGTGCCAGCAGCCCTTCCCCTCAGGCAGGGCAGTCGAACTATGGCTACACCTTC.

The rearrangement uses TRBV27 and TRBJ2-7; D is ambiguous. CDR1 is MNHEY, CDR2 SMNVEV, per germline (reference sequence). V gave up 3 bases and J gave up 0 bases, with 6 bases separating them. CDR3 length: 13 residues. CDR3 amino acids: CASSFASSYEQYF. CDR3 nucleotides: TGTGCCAGCAGTTTTGCGTCCTCCTACGAGCAGTACTTC.

This clone has more than one count but fewer than ten. The gene calls are TRBV19 and TRBJ1-5, with D uncertain. The V gene's germline CDR1 is LNHDA and CDR2 SQIVND (reference sequence). This CDR3 is 12 amino acids long. V lost 6 bases and J 4 bases, leaving 7 bases between the germline ends. As DNA, the CDR3 is TGTGCCAGTAGCTTCGGGAATCAGCCCCAGCATTTT. Its protein product is CASSFGNQPQHF.

V is TRBV30 and J is TRBJ2-7; TRBD1 matches 7 bases. Germline trimming cut 4 bases from V and 2 bases from J; bases unmatched to any gene: 8. The CDR3 contains 14 residues. The germline gives CDR1 GTSNPN, CDR2 SVGIG (reference sequence). The CDR3 here is CAWTPGQNTYEQYF. The CDR3 nucleotides are TGTGCCTGGACTCCGGGACAGAATACCTACGAGCAGTACTTC.

In DNA, the CDR3 is TGTGCCAGCTCACCCGGGACAGCTAATCAGCCCCAGCATTTT. Its translation is CASSPGTANQPQHF. The rearrangement uses TRBV18 and TRBJ1-5; 7 bases are a match to TRBD1. CDR1 is KGHSH, CDR2 LQKENI, per germline. The CDR3 has 14 residues. With V trimmed by 3 bases and J by 4 bases, 3 bases remained unmatched.

The V gene is TRBV30, the J gene TRBJ2-7; 8 bases align to TRBD2. CDR3 size: 14 residues. Germline values: CDR1 GTSNPN, CDR2 SVGIG (reference sequence). The V gene end was trimmed by 0 bases and the J gene end by 1 base; junction bases not matched to a gene: 2. The CDR3 sequence is CAWSVGGVSYEQYF. CDR3 nucleotide sequence: TGTGCCTGGAGTGTCGGGGGGGTTTCCTACGAGCAGTACTTC.

For the CDR3, the DNA is TGTGCCTGGAGTGTCGACAGGGTCTTGCCCCAGCATTTT. This encodes CAWSVDRVLPQHF. The rearrangement uses TRBV30 and TRBJ1-5, with 7 bases identical to TRBD1. This CDR3 region has 13 residues. V lost 0 bases, J lost 9 bases, and 5 bases stayed unmatched. Germline CDR1 and CDR2: GTSNPN and SVGIG (reference sequence).

This clone turned up a few times. The V and J genes are TRBV28 and TRBJ1-2; D may be TRBD1 (5 bases). Germline V CDR1 and CDR2: MDHEN, SYDVKM. The ends were cut back, 7 bases at V and 3 bases at J, with 21 bases in the middle. The CDR3 totals 16 residues. CDR3 sequence reads: CASTPGGSRAHYGYTF. Here the CDR3 DNA reads TGTGCCAGCACCCCGGGGGGATCTAGGGCCCACTATGGCTACACCTTC.

This chain joins TRBV19 and TRBJ1-1; D is undetermined. V lost 5 bases and J 1 base, leaving 14 bases between the germline ends. The CDR3 spans 15 residues. Germline V gene data show CDR1 as LNHDA and CDR2 as SQIVND (reference sequence). The CDR3 loop reads CASSLPAGKNTEAFF. In DNA, the CDR3 is TGTGCCAGTAGTTTGCCGGCCGGGAAGAACACTGAAGCTTTCTTT.

About this clone: The junction departs from the called germline gene at one end, perhaps through a read error. V is TRBV28 and J is TRBJ2-7; 8 bases are shared with TRBD1. CDR3 length: 12 amino acids. In germline, CDR1 is MDHEN, CDR2 SYDVKM. CDR3 sequence: CASSLGTGHIVF. CDR3 coding DNA: TGTGCCAGCAGTTTGGGGACAGGTCATATAGTCTTC.

The chain couples TRBV27 to TRBJ2-1; 10 bases are shared with TRBD2. This CDR3 comprises 13 residues. Germline V gives CDR1 MNHEY, CDR2 SMNVEV (reference sequence). V dropped 6 bases and J dropped 6; count of bases not matched to a gene: 2. The CDR3 bases are TGTGCCAGCAGGACTAGCGGGCGCAATGAGCAGTTCTTC. It encodes CASRTSGRNEQFF.

This sequence joins TRBV5-4 and TRBJ1-1, with D hard to call. Looked up from germline, CDR1 is SGHNT and CDR2 is YYREEE (reference sequence). Between the trimmed V and J ends, which lost 2 bases and 5 bases, there was a span of 10 bases. CDR3 size: 13 residues. The CDR3 sequence: CASSLRGLTEAFF. The CDR3 nucleotides are TGTGCCAGCAGCTTACGGGGTTTGACTGAAGCTTTCTTT.

The chain carries TRBV30 and TRBJ1-4; D remains ambiguous. Trimming took 5 bases from V and 12 from J, leaving 13 bases between them. Germline V gene data show CDR1 as GTSNPN and CDR2 as SVGIG (reference sequence). CDR3 size: 11 residues. DNA of the CDR3: TGTGCCTGGGGAAATTCGGCGGAACTGTTTTTT. Its translation: CAWGNSAELFF.